One and the same sample provided the 2 T cell receptor beta chains below, sequenced in a study of glioma-infiltrating T cells after dendritic cell vaccination. Time point specified: after dendritic cell vaccination, including at tumor progression/relapse. Repertoires were generated with immunoSEQ multiplex PCR, while TCRdb's copy carries only in-frame clones and drops some. The sample consists of around 10,000 clones, roughly 86% of them appearing once. Material: blood, obtained after dendritic cell vaccination. The receptors stem from a human donor with glioblastoma.

The V and J genes are TRBV28 and TRBJ1-4, with D unresolved. CDR3 length: 13 residues. Per germline, CDR1 MDHEN and CDR2 SYDVKM. The V end was cut by 2 bases, the J end by 8 bases, with 9 bases between. CDR3 bases: TGTGCCAGCAGTTTAAGGAGCTACGAAAAACTGTTTTTT. It encodes CASSLRSYEKLFF.

This clone was picked up one time. The rearrangement joins TRBV6-1 to TRBJ1-3; D is perhaps TRBD1 (5 bases). Between the trimmed V and J ends, which lost 2 bases and 0 bases, there was a span of 14 bases. Germline V gene data show CDR1 as MNHNS and CDR2 as SASEGT. The CDR3 length is 17 residues. The CDR3 DNA reads TGTGCCAGCAGTGAAAGGGGCTTTGGCGACTCTGGAAACACCATATATTTT. Its protein product is CASSERGFGDSGNTIYF.